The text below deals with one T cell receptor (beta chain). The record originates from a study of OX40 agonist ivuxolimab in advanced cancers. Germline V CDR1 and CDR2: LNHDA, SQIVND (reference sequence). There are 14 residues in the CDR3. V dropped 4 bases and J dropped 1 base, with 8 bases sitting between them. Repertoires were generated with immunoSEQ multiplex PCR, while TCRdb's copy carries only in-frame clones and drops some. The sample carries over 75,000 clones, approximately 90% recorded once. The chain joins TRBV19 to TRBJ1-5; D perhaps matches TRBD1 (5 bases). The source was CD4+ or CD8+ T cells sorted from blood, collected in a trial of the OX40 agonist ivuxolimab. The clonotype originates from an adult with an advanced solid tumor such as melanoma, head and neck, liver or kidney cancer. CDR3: CASSTGRSNQPQHF. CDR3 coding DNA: TGTGCCAGTAGTACGGGACGGAGCAATCAGCCCCAGCATTTT. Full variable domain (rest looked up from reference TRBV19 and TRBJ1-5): DGGITQSPKYLFRKEGQNVTLSCEQNLNHDAMYWYRQDPGQGLRLIYYSQIVNDFQKGDIAEGYSVSREKKESFPLTVTSAQKNPTAFYLCASSTGRSNQPQHFGDGTRLSIL.